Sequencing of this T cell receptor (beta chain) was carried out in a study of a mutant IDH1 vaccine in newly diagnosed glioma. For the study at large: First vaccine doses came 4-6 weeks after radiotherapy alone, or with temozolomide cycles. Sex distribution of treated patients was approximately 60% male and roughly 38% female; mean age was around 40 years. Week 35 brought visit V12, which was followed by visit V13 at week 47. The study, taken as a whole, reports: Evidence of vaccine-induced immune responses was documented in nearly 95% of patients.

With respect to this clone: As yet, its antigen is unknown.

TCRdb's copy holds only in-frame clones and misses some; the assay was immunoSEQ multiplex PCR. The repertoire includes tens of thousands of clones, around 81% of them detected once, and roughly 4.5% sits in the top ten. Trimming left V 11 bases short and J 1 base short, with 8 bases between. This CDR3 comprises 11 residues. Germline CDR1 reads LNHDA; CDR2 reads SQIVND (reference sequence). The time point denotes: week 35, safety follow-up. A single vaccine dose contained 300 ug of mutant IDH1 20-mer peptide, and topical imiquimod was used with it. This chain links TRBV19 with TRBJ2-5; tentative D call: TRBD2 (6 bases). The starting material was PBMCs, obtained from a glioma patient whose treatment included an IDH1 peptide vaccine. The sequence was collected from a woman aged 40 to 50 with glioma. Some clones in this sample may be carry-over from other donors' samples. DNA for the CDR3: TGTGCCTGCGGGGCCCAAGAGACCCAGTACTTC. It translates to CACGAQETQYF. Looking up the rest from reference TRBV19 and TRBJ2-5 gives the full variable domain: DGGITQSPKYLFRKEGQNVTLSCEQNLNHDAMYWYRQDPGQGLRLIYYSQIVNDFQKGDIAEGYSVSREKKESFPLTVTSAQKNPTAFYLCACGAQETQYFGPGTRLLVL.